This T cell receptor (beta chain) comes out of a study of vaccination and CD4 T cells after COVID-19. As to treatment: 10-day PBMC culture with coronavirus spike peptide pools or control peptides (ViraFEST assay). ViraFEST expanded antigen-specific T cells with peptide pools, then sequenced TCRs. Fresh IL-2 medium was used to replace half of the medium on days 3 and 7. These CD4+ T cells came from roughly eleven-day cultures by negative selection. Sequencing of DNA taken from cultured CD4+ T cells relied on the Oncomine TCR Beta short-read assay. TCRdb re-analysed the PCR reads in MiXCR, keeping a single row per CDR3 protein. Among more than 20,000 distinct CDR3 sequences listed, 50% were seen once. This clonotype was recorded a few times. What it recognizes is unknown. The CDR3 is made up of 15 amino acids. Germline values: CDR1 SGHNT, CDR2 YYREEE (reference sequence). V dropped 2 bases and J dropped 2 bases, with 13 bases sitting between them.

The TCR was taken from a human donor who had recovered from COVID-19. This rearrangement joins TRBV5-4 to TRBJ1-2; D is unresolved. The sequenced material came from CD4+ T cells from blood, cultured in vitro. CDR3 in DNA: TGTGCCAGCAGCTTTTATACACTTTCAAACTATGGCTACACCTTC. It encodes CASSFYTLSNYGYTF.